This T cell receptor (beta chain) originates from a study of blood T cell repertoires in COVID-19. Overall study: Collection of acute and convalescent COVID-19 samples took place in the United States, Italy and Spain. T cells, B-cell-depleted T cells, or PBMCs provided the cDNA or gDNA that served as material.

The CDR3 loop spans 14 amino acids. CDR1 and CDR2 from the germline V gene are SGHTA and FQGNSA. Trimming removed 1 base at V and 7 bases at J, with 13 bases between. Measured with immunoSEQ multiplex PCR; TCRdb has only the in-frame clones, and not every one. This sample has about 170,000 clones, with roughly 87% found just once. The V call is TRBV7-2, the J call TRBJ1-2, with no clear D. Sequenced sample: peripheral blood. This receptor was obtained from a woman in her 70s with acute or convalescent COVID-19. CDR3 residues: CASSLDLGSGGYTF. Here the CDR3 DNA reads TGTGCCAGCAGCTTAGACCTGGGCTCCGGTGGCTACACCTTC.